Below, 21 T cell receptor beta chains from the same sample are listed, as sequenced in a study of regulatory T cells in long-lasting Graves disease. Noted time point: persistent/refractory GD, antithyroid drugs over 5 years with positive TRAb. With RNA extracted from PBMCs as input, the TCR library was made. The authors built TCR beta libraries using iRepertoire HTBI primers and Arm-PCR of CDR3 regions. Each CDR3 protein gets one entry after TCRdb re-called the multiplex PCR reads with MiXCR. The sample consists of some 330,000 distinct CDR3 sequences, around 23% of them appearing once. The material was peripheral blood mononuclear cells (PBMCs), obtained when the disease was refractory, from a patient treated with antithyroid drugs. The receptor set was obtained from a woman between 35 and 50 years old with Graves disease.

This chain joins TRBV20-1 and TRBJ1-2, with a tentative D call TRBD1 (6 bases). CDR3 length: 14 residues. Germline-derived CDR1 and CDR2 are DFQATT and SNEGSKA (reference sequence). Trimming shortened V by 0 bases and J by 7 bases, and 15 bases separated the two germline ends. The CDR3 protein is CSARDFGGLLGYTF. The CDR3 DNA reads as TGCAGTGCTAGAGATTTCGGGGGGCTGCTTGGCTACACCTTC.

The rearrangement links TRBV2 to TRBJ2-1, with 9 bases aligning to TRBD2. Looked up from germline, CDR1 is SNHLY and CDR2 is FYNNEI. V trimming: 11 bases; J trimming: 0 bases; junction bases outside the gene matches: 8. CDR3 size: 15 residues. The CDR3 DNA is TGTGCCGCTACTAGCGGGCCCAGCTCCTACAATGAGCAGTTCTTC. Translated, it gives CAATSGPSSYNEQFF.

This clonotype was counted ten times or more. The chain carries TRBV9 and TRBJ2-7; TRBD2 aligns across 12 bases. The CDR3 sequence is 15 residues long. Germline V gene data show CDR1 as SGDLS and CDR2 as YYNGEE. V shed 3 bases and J 4 bases; nucleotides not matched to a gene: 5. CDR3 residues: CASSETSGSGYEQYF. In DNA form, the CDR3 reads TGTGCCAGCAGCGAGACTAGCGGGAGCGGGTACGAGCAGTACTTC.

This clonotype was counted ten times or more. V and J are TRBV10-3 and TRBJ2-2, with 7 bases lining up with TRBD2. The CDR3 is made up of 14 amino acids. The germline gives CDR1 ENHRY, CDR2 SYGVKD. V lost 8 bases and J lost 7; bases outside the gene matches: 10. CDR3 nucleotide sequence: TGTGCCATCCAAACGCGGGAGCGGGGCGGGGAGCTGTTTTTT. This encodes CAIQTRERGGELFF.

The J gene is TRBJ2-2, the V gene TRBV10-3; 9 bases agree with TRBD2. This CDR3 has 15 residues. Germline CDR1 and CDR2: ENHRY and SYGVKD. Losses at the gene ends were 6 bases for V and 2 bases for J; bases not matched to a gene: 4. The CDR3 loop reads CAIRTGTSNTGELFF. DNA of the CDR3: TGTGCCATCAGGACCGGGACTAGCAACACCGGGGAGCTGTTTTTT.

This clonotype was recorded a few times. V gene TRBV2 combines with J gene TRBJ1-5, with D perhaps TRBD1 (6 bases). CDR1 SNHLY and CDR2 FYNNEI come from the germline V gene. V was pared by 2 bases and J by 1 base, with 12 bases between. The CDR3 covers 16 residues. As DNA, the CDR3 is TGTGCCAGCAGTGAACTGGGGGCGGTGAGCAATCAGCCCCAGCATTTT. It encodes CASSELGAVSNQPQHF.

This clonotype was counted between two and nine times. The rearrangement links TRBV3-1 to TRBJ2-1; D unclear. Trimming shortened V by 1 base and J by 3 bases, and 22 bases separated the two germline ends. The CDR3 length is 19 residues. Per the germline V gene, CDR1 is LGHDT and CDR2 is YNNKEL (reference sequence). The CDR3 sequence: CASSQVSRFYLPLYNEQFF. The CDR3 nucleotides read TGTGCCAGCAGCCAAGTGTCCCGCTTCTACCTACCCCTCTACAATGAGCAGTTCTTC.

The rearrangement joins TRBV6-2 or TRBV6-3 to TRBJ2-4; D possibly matches TRBD1 or TRBD2 (5 bases each). CDR1 and CDR2 (germline): MNHEY, SVGEGT. Trimming removed 8 bases from V and 0 bases from J, with 17 bases in between. This CDR3 is 16 amino acids long. The CDR3 region has the DNA TGTGCCAGCTCACCACTCCGGGACGAAGCCAAAAACATTCAGTACTTC. Translation: CASSPLRDEAKNIQYF.

This clonotype was detected ten times or more. V and J are TRBV7-6 and TRBJ2-2; D unresolved. The V and J ends lost 1 base and 1 base respectively, with 7 bases between them. The CDR3 spans 15 residues. The germline gives CDR1 SGHVS, CDR2 FNYEAQ. The CDR3 protein is CASSLVRGNTGELFF. In DNA form, the CDR3 reads TGTGCCAGCAGCTTAGTCAGAGGGAACACCGGGGAGCTGTTTTTT.

The chain joins TRBV11-2 to TRBJ2-7; the match to TRBD1 covers 9 bases. V dropped 1 base and J dropped 5; count of bases not matched to a gene: 3. This CDR3 contains 14 residues. Per germline, CDR1 SGHAT and CDR2 FQNNGV. The CDR3, as DNA: TGTGCCAGCAGCTTAGTTCGACAGGGGGACGAGCAGTACTTC. Protein product: CASSLVRQGDEQYF. The variable domain in full, completed from reference TRBV11-2 and TRBJ2-7, reads EAGVAQSPRYKIIEKRQSVAFWCNPISGHATLYWYQQILGQGPKLLIQFQNNGVVDDSQLPKDRFSAERLKGVDSTLKIQPAKLEDSAVYLCASSLVRQGDEQYFGPGTRLTVT.

There are many counts of this clonotype. The rearrangement links TRBV6-1 to TRBJ2-2; 8 positions agree with TRBD2. Losses at the gene ends were 6 bases for V and 0 bases for J; bases not matched to a gene: 6. Germline CDR1 is MNHNS and CDR2 is SASEGT. The CDR3 is made up of 16 amino acids. CDR3 DNA sequence: TGTGCCAGCAGAAAATTAGCGGGACCGAACACCGGGGAGCTGTTTTTT. Residues: CASRKLAGPNTGELFF.

The table lists this clonotype with a few counts. The V call is TRBV5-6, the J call TRBJ1-6; 11 bases align to TRBD1. The CDR3 consists of 14 residues. Germline CDR1 and CDR2: SGHDT and YYEEEE. V gave up 3 bases and J gave up 8 bases; unmatched junction bases: 1. CDR3 loop: CASSWGQGDSPLHF. Written as DNA, the CDR3 is TGTGCCAGCAGCTGGGGACAGGGGGATTCACCCCTCCACTTT.

This clonotype was observed many times. The V gene is TRBV12-3 or TRBV12-4, the J gene TRBJ1-2; D is ambiguous. The CDR3 has 13 residues. V dropped 5 bases and J dropped 5 bases, with 12 bases sitting between them. The CDR3: CASSVRTGYGYTF. The CDR3 bases are TGTGCCAGCAGTGTAAGGACGGGGTATGGCTACACCTTC.

This clonotype was counted at least ten times. For the CDR3, the DNA is TGTGCCAGCAGCTTCGGACTAGCGGGAGTCTACGAGCAGTACTTC. Its translation is CASSFGLAGVYEQYF. This chain links TRBV11-2 with TRBJ2-7; TRBD2 matches 13 bases. CDR1 is SGHAT and CDR2 is FQNNGV in the germline V gene. The CDR3 is made up of 15 amino acids. Trimming removed 3 bases from V and 3 bases from J; junction bases left unmatched: 2. The full variable domain, its missing parts supplied by reference TRBV11-2 and TRBJ2-7, is EAGVAQSPRYKIIEKRQSVAFWCNPISGHATLYWYQQILGQGPKLLIQFQNNGVVDDSQLPKDRFSAERLKGVDSTLKIQPAKLEDSAVYLCASSFGLAGVYEQYFGPGTRLTVT.

This clonotype was counted many times. This rearrangement joins TRBV6-1 to TRBJ1-6; D is unclear. The V gene lost 9 bases and the J gene lost 4 bases, with 13 bases spanning the gap. Looked up from germline, CDR1 is MNHNS and CDR2 is SASEGT. This CDR3 spans 14 amino acids. This CDR3 is CASRVFRYNSPLHF. CDR3 nucleotides: TGTGCCAGTCGGGTCTTTCGGTATAATTCACCCCTCCACTTT.

As for this clonotype: Since a much larger clone is just one base distant, this may be a read error. The gene calls are TRBV28 and TRBJ1-2; D gene unclear. This CDR3 is 11 amino acids long. Germline CDR1 is MDHEN and CDR2 is SYDVKM. This CDR3 is CVLREIYGYTF. The CDR3 DNA sequence: TGTGTCCTACGGGAAATCTACGGCTACACCTTC.

This clonotype was counted ten times or more. The chain joins TRBV6-1 to TRBJ1-5; D is unclear. CDR3 length: 13 residues. Germline CDR1 and CDR2: MNHNS and SASEGT. V was shortened by 10 bases and J by 3 bases, with 13 bases between the two germline ends. The chain's CDR3 is CATARAINQPQHF. The CDR3 nucleotides are TGTGCCACCGCCCGGGCGATCAATCAGCCCCAGCATTTT.

This clonotype was recorded a few times. This chain links TRBV6-9 with TRBJ1-1; maybe TRBD1 (5 bases). The length of the CDR3 is 15 residues. Germline values: CDR1 MNHGY, CDR2 SVAAGI. V was pared by 3 bases and J by 0 bases, with 11 bases between. In DNA, the CDR3 is TGTGCCAGCAGTTACCTCGGACACATGAACACTGAAGCTTTCTTT. It codes for CASSYLGHMNTEAFF.

This clonotype was counted ten times or more. The chain uses TRBV11-2 and TRBJ2-7; D unclear. The length of the CDR3 is 15 residues. V lost 5 bases and J lost 4, with 18 bases in between. Germline V lookup: CDR1 SGHAT, CDR2 FQNNGV. The CDR3 here is CASSPRLTSGYEQYF. The DNA of the CDR3 is TGTGCCAGCAGCCCGCGCCTGACTTCGGGTTACGAGCAGTACTTC.

V usage is TRBV28 and J usage is TRBJ2-1, with 7 bases lining up with TRBD2. V was pared by 9 bases and J by 4 bases, with 12 bases of the junction left unmatched. The CDR3 runs to 15 residues. The germline gives CDR1 MDHEN, CDR2 SYDVKM. The CDR3, as DNA: TGTGCCAGTTGCGGGGGACCTCCTCATTACAATGAGCAGTTCTTC. Translated: CASCGGPPHYNEQFF.

This clonotype has more than one count but fewer than ten. The CDR3 loop is CASSSHDRVPGYTF. CDR3 sequence (DNA): TGTGCCAGCAGTTCCCACGACAGGGTCCCTGGCTACACCTTC. The J gene is TRBJ1-2, the V gene TRBV27, with TRBD1 identical over 7 bases. The CDR3 spans 14 residues. The trim removed 4 bases at V and 7 bases at J, leaving 9 bases unmatched. Germline lookup yields CDR1 MNHEY and CDR2 SMNVEV (reference sequence).